This paragraph reports one TCR beta chain. The data belong to a study of blood T cell repertoires in COVID-19. V gave up 7 bases and J gave up 8 bases; unmatched junction bases: 13. The germline CDR1 and CDR2 sequences are MNHEY and SVGAGI. The CDR3 is made up of 15 amino acids. Methods used by the authors: Counts of nucleated cells, estimated from reference gene primer amplification, were obtained. Method: immunoSEQ multiplex PCR; TCRdb's copy keeps in-frame clones and lacks some. The V and J calls and clone size come from that table; D and trimming were worked out from the DNA. The data hold some 200,000 clones, with around 94% observed a single time.

The receptor was isolated from a man aged 25 to 45 with COVID-19, enrolled during active disease. The rearrangement uses TRBV6-5 and TRBJ2-1; 8 bases fit TRBD1. Sequencing was performed on peripheral blood. CDR3: CASTRSGGGGHEQFF. CDR3 in DNA: TGTGCCAGCACCCGATCAGGGGGCGGTGGCCATGAGCAGTTCTTC.